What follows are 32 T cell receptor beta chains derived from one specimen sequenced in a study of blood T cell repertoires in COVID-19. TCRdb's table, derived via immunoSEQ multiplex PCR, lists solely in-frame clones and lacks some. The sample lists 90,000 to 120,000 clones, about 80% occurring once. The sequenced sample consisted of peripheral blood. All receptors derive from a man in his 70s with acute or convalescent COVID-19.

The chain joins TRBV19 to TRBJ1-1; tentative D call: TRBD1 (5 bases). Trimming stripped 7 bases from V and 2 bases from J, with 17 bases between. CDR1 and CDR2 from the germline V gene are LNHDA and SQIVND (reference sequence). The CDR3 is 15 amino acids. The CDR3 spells CASNDGGKGNTEAFF. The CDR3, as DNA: TGTGCCAGTAACGATGGGGGGAAGGGCAACACTGAAGCTTTCTTT.

CDR3 DNA sequence: TGTGCCAGCTCACCACCTCCCCCGTACGAGCAGTACTTC. It codes for CASSPPPPYEQYF. V and J are TRBV18 and TRBJ2-7, with D hard to call. The CDR3 contains 13 residues. Trimming left V 0 bases short and J 4 bases short, with 7 bases between. Germline V gives CDR1 KGHSH, CDR2 LQKENI.

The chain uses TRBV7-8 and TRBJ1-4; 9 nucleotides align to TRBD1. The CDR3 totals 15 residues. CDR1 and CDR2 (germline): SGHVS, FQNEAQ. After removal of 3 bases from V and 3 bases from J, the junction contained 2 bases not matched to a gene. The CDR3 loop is CASSFGQGSNEKLFF. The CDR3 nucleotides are TGTGCCAGCAGCTTCGGACAGGGGTCTAATGAAAAACTGTTTTTT.

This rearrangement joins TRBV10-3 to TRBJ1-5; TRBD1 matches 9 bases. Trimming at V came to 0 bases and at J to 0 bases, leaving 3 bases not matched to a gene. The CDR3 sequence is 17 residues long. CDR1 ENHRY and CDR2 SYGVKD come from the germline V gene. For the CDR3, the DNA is TGTGCCATCAGTGAGTCGGGACAGGGCTATAGCAATCAGCCCCAGCATTTT. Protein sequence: CAISESGQGYSNQPQHF.

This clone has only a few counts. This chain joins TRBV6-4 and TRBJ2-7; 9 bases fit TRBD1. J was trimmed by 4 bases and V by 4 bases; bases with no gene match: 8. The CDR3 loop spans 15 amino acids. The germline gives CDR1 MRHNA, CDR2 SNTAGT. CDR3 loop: CASSALHGQGYEQYF. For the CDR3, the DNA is TGTGCCAGCAGTGCCTTACATGGACAGGGGTACGAGCAGTACTTC.

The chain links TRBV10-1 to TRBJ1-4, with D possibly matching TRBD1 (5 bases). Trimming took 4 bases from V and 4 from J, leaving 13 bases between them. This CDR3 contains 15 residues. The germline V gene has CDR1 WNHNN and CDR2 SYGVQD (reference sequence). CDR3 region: CASSVQGLINEKLFF. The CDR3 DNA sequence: TGCGCCAGCAGTGTCCAGGGACTGATTAATGAAAAACTGTTTTTT.

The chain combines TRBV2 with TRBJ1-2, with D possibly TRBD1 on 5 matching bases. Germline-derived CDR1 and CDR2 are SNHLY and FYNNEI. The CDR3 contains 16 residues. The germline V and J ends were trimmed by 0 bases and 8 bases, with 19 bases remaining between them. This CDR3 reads CASSEAPPAGVGGYTF. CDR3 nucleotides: TGTGCCAGCAGTGAAGCCCCCCCGGCGGGGGTAGGAGGCTACACCTTC.

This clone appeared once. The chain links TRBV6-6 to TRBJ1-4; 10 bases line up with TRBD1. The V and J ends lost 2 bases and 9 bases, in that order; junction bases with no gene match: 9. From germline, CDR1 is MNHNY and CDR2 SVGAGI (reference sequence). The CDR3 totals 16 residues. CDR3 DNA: TGTGCCAGCAGTTACGACGGACAGGGGGGGGATAAAAAACTGTTTTTT. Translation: CASSYDGQGGDKKLFF.

CDR3 bases: TGTGCCAGCACCCCCGGGAGCTCCTACGAGCAGTACTTC. Translated: CASTPGSSYEQYF. The chain employs TRBV28 and TRBJ2-7, with a tentative D call TRBD2 (6 bases). Germline CDR1 and CDR2: MDHEN and SYDVKM. V lost 7 bases and J 0 bases, leaving 10 bases between the germline ends. This CDR3 comprises 13 residues.

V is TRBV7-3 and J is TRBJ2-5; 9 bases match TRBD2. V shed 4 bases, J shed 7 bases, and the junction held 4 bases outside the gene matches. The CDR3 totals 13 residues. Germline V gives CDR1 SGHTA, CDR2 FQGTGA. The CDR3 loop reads CASSSGLAGTQYF. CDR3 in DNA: TGTGCCAGCAGCTCGGGACTAGCAGGGACCCAGTACTTC.

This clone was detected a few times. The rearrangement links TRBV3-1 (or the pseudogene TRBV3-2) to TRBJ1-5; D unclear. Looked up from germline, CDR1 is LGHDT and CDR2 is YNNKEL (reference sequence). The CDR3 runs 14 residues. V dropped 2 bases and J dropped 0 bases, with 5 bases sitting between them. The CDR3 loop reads CASSQFLSNQPQHF. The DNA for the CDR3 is TGTGCCAGCAGCCAATTCCTTAGCAATCAGCCCCAGCATTTT.

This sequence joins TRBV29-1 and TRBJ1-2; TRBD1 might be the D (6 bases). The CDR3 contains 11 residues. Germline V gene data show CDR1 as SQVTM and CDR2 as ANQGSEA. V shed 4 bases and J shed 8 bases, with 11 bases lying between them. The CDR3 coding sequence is TGCAGCGTTGGGGACCAGGGGGGCTACACCTTC. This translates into CSVGDQGGYTF.

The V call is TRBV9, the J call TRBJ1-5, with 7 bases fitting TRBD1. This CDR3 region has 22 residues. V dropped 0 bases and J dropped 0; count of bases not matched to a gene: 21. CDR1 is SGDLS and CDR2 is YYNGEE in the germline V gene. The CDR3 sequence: CASSVGQRGRAQDLNSNQPQHF. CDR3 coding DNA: TGTGCCAGCAGCGTAGGCCAGAGGGGGCGGGCCCAGGACTTAAATAGCAATCAGCCCCAGCATTTT.

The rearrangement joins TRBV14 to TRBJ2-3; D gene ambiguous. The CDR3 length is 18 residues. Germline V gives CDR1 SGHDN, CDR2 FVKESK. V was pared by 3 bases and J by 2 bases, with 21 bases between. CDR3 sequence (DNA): TGTGCCAGCAGCCATAGGCCCTTGACGTTCAGGAACACAGATACGCAGTATTTT. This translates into CASSHRPLTFRNTDTQYF.

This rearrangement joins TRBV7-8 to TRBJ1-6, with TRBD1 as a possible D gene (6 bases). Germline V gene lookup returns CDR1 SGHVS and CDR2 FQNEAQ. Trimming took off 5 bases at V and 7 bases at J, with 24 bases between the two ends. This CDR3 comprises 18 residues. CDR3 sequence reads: CASSRTGRNRVENSPLHF. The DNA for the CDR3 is TGTGCCAGCAGCCGTACAGGCCGTAACAGGGTGGAGAATTCACCCCTCCACTTT.

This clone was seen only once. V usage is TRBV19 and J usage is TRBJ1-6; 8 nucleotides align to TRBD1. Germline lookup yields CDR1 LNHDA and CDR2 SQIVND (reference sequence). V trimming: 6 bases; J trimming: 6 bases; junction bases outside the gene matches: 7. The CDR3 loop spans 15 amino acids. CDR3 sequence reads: CASSPQGASNSPLHF. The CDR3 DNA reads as TGTGCCAGTAGCCCGCAGGGGGCGAGTAATTCACCCCTCCACTTT.

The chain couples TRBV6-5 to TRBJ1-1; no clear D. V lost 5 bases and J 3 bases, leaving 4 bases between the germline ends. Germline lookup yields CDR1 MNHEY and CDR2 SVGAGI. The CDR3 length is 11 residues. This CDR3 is CASSTDTEAFF. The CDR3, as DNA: TGTGCCAGCAGTACTGACACTGAAGCTTTCTTT.

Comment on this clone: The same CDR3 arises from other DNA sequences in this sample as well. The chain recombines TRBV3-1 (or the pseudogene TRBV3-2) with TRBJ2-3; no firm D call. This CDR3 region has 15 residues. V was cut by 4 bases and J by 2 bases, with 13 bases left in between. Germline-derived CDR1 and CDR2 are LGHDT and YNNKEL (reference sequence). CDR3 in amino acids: CASSPAGGSTDTQYF. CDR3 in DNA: TGTGCCAGCAGCCCCGCCGGCGGATCCACAGATACGCAGTATTTT.

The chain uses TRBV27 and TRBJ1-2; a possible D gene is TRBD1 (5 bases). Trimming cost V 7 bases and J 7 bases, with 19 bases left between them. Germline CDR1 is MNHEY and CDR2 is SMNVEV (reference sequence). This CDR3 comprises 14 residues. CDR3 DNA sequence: TGTGCCAGCACCCCGGGACTCCCCGGGGGTGGCTACACCTTC. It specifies CASTPGLPGGGYTF.

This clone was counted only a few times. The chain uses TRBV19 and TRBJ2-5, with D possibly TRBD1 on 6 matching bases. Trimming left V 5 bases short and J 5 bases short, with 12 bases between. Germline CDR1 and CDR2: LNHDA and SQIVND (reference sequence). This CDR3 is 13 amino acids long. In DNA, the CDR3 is TGTGCCAGTAGTCCGGGACATAGTGAGACCCAGTACTTC. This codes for CASSPGHSETQYF. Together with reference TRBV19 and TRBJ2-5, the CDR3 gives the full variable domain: DGGITQSPKYLFRKEGQNVTLSCEQNLNHDAMYWYRQDPGQGLRLIYYSQIVNDFQKGDIAEGYSVSREKKESFPLTVTSAQKNPTAFYLCASSPGHSETQYFGPGTRLLVL.

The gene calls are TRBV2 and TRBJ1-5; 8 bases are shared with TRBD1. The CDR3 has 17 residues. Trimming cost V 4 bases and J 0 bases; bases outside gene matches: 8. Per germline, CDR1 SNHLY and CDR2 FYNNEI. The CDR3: CASSADRGAFSNQPQHF. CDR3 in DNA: TGTGCCAGCAGTGCAGACAGGGGAGCTTTTAGCAATCAGCCCCAGCATTTT.

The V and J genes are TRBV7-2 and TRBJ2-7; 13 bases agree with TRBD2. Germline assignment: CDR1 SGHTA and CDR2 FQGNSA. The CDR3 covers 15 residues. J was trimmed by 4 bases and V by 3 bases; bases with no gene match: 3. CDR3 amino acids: CASSFTSGGAYEQYF. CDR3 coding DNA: TGTGCCAGCAGCTTCACTAGCGGGGGGGCTTACGAGCAGTACTTC. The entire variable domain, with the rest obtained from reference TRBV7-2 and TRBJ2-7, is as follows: GAGVSQSPSNKVTEKGKDVELRCDPISGHTALYWYRQSLGQGLEFLIYFQGNSAPDKSGLPSDRFSAERTGGSVSTLTIQRTQQEDSAVYLCASSFTSGGAYEQYFGPGTRLTVT.

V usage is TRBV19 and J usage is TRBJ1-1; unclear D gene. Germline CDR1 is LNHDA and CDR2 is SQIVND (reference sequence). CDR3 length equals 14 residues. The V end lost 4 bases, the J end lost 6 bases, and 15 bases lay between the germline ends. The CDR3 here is CASSRAVEPSEAFF. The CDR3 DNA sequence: TGTGCCAGTAGTAGGGCAGTTGAGCCTTCTGAAGCTTTCTTT.

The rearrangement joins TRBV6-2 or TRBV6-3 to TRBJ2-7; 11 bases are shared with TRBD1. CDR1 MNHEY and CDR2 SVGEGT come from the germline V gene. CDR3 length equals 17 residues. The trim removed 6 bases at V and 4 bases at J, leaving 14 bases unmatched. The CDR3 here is CASSLGQGADFKYEQYF. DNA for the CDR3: TGTGCCAGCAGCCTTGGACAGGGGGCGGACTTTAAGTACGAGCAGTACTTC.

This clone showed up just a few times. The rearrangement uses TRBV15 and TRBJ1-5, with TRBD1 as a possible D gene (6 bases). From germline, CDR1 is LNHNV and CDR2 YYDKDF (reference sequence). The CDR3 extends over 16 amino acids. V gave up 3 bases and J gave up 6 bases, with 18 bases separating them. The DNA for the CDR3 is TGTGCCACCAGCAGGGCCAGGATGGGGGCGGCTCAGCCCCAGCATTTT. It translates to CATSRARMGAAQPQHF.

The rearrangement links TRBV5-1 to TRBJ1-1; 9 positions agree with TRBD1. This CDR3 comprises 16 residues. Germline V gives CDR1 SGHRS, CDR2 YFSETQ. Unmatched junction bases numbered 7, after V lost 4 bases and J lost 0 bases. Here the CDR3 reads CASSPDGTGLNTEAFF. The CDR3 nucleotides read TGCGCCAGCAGCCCGGACGGGACAGGGCTGAACACTGAAGCTTTCTTT.

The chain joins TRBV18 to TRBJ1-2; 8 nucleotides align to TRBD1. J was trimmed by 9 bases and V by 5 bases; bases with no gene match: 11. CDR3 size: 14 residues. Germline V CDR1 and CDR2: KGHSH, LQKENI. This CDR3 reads CASSATQGDGSYTF. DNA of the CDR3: TGTGCCAGCTCAGCTACACAGGGGGACGGGAGCTACACCTTC.

The CDR3 protein is CASTEAGNQPQHF. The CDR3 bases are TGTGCCAGCACGGAGGCGGGCAATCAGCCCCAGCATTTT. V gene TRBV6-5 combines with J gene TRBJ1-5, with no clear D. The germline V gene encodes CDR1 MNHEY and CDR2 SVGAGI. V lost 7 bases and J 2 bases, leaving 9 bases between the germline ends. The CDR3 is made up of 13 amino acids.

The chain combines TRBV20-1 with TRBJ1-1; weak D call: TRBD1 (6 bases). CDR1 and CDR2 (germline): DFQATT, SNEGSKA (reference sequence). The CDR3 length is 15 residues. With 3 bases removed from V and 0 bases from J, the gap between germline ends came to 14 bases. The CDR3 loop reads CSASAGDRLNTEAFF. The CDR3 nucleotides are TGCAGTGCTAGTGCCGGAGACAGGCTGAACACTGAAGCTTTCTTT.

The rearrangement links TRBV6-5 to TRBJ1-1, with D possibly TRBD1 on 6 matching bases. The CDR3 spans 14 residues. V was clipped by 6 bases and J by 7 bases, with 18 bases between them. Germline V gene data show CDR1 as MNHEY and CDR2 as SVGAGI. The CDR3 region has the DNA TGTGCCAGCAGCCTAAACCGGGACACCAATGAAGCTTTCTTT. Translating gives CASSLNRDTNEAFF.

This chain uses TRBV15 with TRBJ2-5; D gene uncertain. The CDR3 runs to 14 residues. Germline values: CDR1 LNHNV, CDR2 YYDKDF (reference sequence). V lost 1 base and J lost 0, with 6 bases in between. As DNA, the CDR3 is TGTGCCACCAGCAGAGTTAGTAACCAAGAGACCCAGTACTTC. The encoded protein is CATSRVSNQETQYF.

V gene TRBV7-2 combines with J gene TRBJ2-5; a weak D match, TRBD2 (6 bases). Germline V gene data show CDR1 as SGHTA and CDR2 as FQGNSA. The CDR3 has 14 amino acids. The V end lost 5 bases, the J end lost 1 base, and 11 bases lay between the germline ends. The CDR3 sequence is CASSPRDFQETQYF. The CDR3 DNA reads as TGTGCCAGCAGCCCTCGGGACTTCCAAGAGACCCAGTACTTC. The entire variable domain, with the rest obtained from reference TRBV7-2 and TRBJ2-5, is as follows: GAGVSQSPSNKVTEKGKDVELRCDPISGHTALYWYRQSLGQGLEFLIYFQGNSAPDKSGLPSDRFSAERTGGSVSTLTIQRTQQEDSAVYLCASSPRDFQETQYFGPGTRLLVL.